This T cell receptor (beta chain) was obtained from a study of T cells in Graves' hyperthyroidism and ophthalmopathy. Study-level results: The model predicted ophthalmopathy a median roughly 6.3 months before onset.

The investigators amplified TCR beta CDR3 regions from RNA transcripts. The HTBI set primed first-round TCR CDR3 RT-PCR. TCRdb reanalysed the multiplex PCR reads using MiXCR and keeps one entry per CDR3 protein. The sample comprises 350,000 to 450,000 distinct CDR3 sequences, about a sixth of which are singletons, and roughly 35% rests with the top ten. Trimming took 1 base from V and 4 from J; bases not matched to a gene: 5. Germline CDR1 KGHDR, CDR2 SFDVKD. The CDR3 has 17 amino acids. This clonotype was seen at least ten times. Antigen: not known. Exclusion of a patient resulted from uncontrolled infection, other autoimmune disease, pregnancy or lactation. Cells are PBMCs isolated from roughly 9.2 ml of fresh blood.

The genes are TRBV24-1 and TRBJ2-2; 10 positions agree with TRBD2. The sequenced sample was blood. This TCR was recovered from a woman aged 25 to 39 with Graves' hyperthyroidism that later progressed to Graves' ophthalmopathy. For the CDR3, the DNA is TGTGCCACCAGTGATTTAACAGCGGGAGGGATCACCGGGGAGCTGTTTTTT. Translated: CATSDLTAGGITGELFF.